The rows below give T cell receptor beta chains drawn from one sample of a study of blood T cell repertoires in COVID-19. TCRdb's copy holds only in-frame clones and misses some; the assay was immunoSEQ multiplex PCR. The sample has under 350,000 clones, 86% seen once. Sequencing used PBMCs or T cells enriched from blood (not recorded which). These receptors all come from a woman aged 18-29 years who had recovered from COVID-19. Both conserved end residues are part of each CDR3. D genes are given only for firm matches. The listing skips clone size in some rows; elsewhere it reads once, few, many or a size class.

NA,TRBV23-1,NA,TRBJ1-1,TGCGCCAGCAGTCAGGGGTTGCGGGGGGCCAACACTGAAGCTTTCTTT,CASSQGLRGANTEAFF
once,TRBV7-9,TRBD2,TRBJ2-1,TGTGCCAGCAGCTTCCCGGCCGGGACTACAAACAATGAGCAGTTCTTC,CASSFPAGTTNNEQFF
NA,TRBV23-1,TRBD1,TRBJ2-2,TGCGCCAGCAGTCAATTTATCGGGCAGGGGGCGGATCACACCGGGGAGCTGTTTTTT,CASSQFIGQGADHTGELFF
NA,TRBV14,NA,TRBJ1-1,TGTGCCAGCAGCCTCGACAGGTTCCCCCCTGAAGCTTTCTTT,CASSLDRFPPEAFF
few,TRBV7-2,TRBD2,TRBJ2-7,TGTGCCAGCAGCTTGCGGACTAGCGGGGGAGGGGGCTCCTACGAGCAGTACTTC,CASSLRTSGGGGSYEQYF
once,TRBV29-1,NA,TRBJ1-1,TGCAGCGTTGATATGGGGGCCGACACTGAAGCTTTCTTT,CSVDMGADTEAFF
few,TRBV2,NA,TRBJ2-7,TGTGCCAGCAGTGAAGGGGCAATGGTGTACGAGCAGTACTTC,CASSEGAMVYEQYF
NA,TRBV6-5,NA,TRBJ2-5,TGTGCCAGCAGTTACGGGCTGAACCAAGAGACCCAGTACTTC,CASSYGLNQETQYF
NA,TRBV7-9,NA,TRBJ2-2,TGTGCCAGCAGGTCAGGGCTAAACACCGGGGAGCTGTTTTTT,CASRSGLNTGELFF
NA,TRBV7-9,TRBD1,TRBJ1-1,TGTGCCAGCAGCCGGACAGGGGCGTTGAACACTGAAGCTTTCTTT,CASSRTGALNTEAFF
NA,TRBV29-1,TRBD2,TRBJ2-1,TGCAGCGTGCCGGGACTAGCGGGCTACGATGAGCAGTTCTTC,CSVPGLAGYDEQFF
NA,TRBV4-1,NA,TRBJ2-7,TGCGCCAGCAGCCAAGATTTCGGGACAACCCCCTACGAGCAGTACTTC,CASSQDFGTTPYEQYF
NA,TRBV29-1,NA,TRBJ2-7,TGCAGCGTCTGGGGAGACGGGTATACCTACGAGCAGTACTTC,CSVWGDGYTYEQYF
NA,TRBV5-1,NA,TRBJ2-5,TGCGCCAGCAGCCCTCCGGAGGGGACAGAGACCCAGTACTTC,CASSPPEGTETQYF
NA,TRBV27,NA,TRBJ1-4,TGTGCCAGCAGACCTACCGGGACTGATGAAAAACTGTTTTTT,CASRPTGTDEKLFF
NA,TRBV10-1,TRBD1,TRBJ1-3,TGCGCCGGGAAGGACAGGCTGCAACACTCCGACTCTGGAAACACCATATATTTT,CAGKDRLQHSDSGNTIYF
NA,TRBV4-1,NA,TRBJ1-3,TGCGCCAGCACCAGCCGGAGGGCGGCTGGAAACACCATATATTTT,CASTSRRAAGNTIYF
NA,TRBV5-5,TRBD2,TRBJ2-1,TGTGCCAGCAGCTGGCGGACTAGCGGGGTGGGCAATGAGCAGTTCTTC,CASSWRTSGVGNEQFF
few,TRBV7-2,NA,TRBJ2-7,TGTGCCAGCAGCCTGCTGGGGGGCTCCTACGAGCAGTACTTC,CASSLLGGSYEQYF
once,TRBV5-6,NA,TRBJ1-1,TGTGCCAGCAGCTTGGATTCTACAGCCATGAACACTGAAGCTTTCTTT,CASSLDSTAMNTEAFF
NA,TRBV19,NA,TRBJ1-2,TGTGCCAGTATTAGCGCGACAGGCTTCTATGGCTACACCTTC,CASISATGFYGYTF
NA,TRBV2,NA,TRBJ1-1,TGTGCCAGCGACGGCAGGGCCCTCCCTGAAGCTTTCTTT,CASDGRALPEAFF
NA,TRBV2,NA,TRBJ2-7,TGTGCCAGCAGACTCAGGGGTACCTACGAGCAGTACTTC,CASRLRGTYEQYF
once,TRBV5-1,NA,TRBJ1-2,TGCGCCAGCAGCTTGGGACAGAACTATGGCTACACCTTC,CASSLGQNYGYTF
few,TRBV30,NA,TRBJ1-6,TGTGCCTGGAGTGTGTGGGCAGACCCTAATTCACCCCTCCACTTT,CAWSVWADPNSPLHF
NA,TRBV3-1/TRBV3-2,NA,TRBJ1-3,TGTGCCAGCAGCCAAGATAGCCTCTCTGGAAACACCATATATTTT,CASSQDSLSGNTIYF
NA,TRBV10-3,TRBD1,TRBJ1-4,TGTGCCATCAGTGAGGCAGGGGGCTTCGGTACTAATGAAAAACTGTTTTTT,CAISEAGGFGTNEKLFF
once,TRBV29-1,NA,TRBJ2-1,TGCAGCGTTCAGCGCGAGACCTACAATGAGCAGTTCTTC,CSVQRETYNEQFF
NA,TRBV4-3,TRBD2,TRBJ2-1,TGCGCCAGCAGCCAAGTGGGTCCTAGCGGGGGGTTATACAATGAGCAGTTCTTC,CASSQVGPSGGLYNEQFF
NA,TRBV7-6,NA,TRBJ2-6,TGTGCCAGCAGCGCACAGCTGACCTCTGGGGCCAACGTCCTGACTTTC,CASSAQLTSGANVLTF
NA,TRBV28,TRBD1,TRBJ1-1,TGTGCCAGCAGTACGGACAGGGCAATTTCAACTGAAGCTTTCTTT,CASSTDRAISTEAFF
NA,TRBV19,TRBD1,TRBJ1-4,TGTGCCAGTACCCCTTGGGGACAGGGGAATGAAAAACTGTTTTTT,CASTPWGQGNEKLFF
NA,TRBV5-4,NA,TRBJ1-1,TGTGCCAGCAGCTTGGGGGGACAACTGAACACTGAAGCTTTCTTT,CASSLGGQLNTEAFF
NA,TRBV3-1/TRBV3-2,NA,TRBJ2-5,TGTGCCAGCAGCCAAGATCCTCGGCGGGAGACCCAGTACTTC,CASSQDPRRETQYF
NA,TRBV15,NA,TRBJ2-2,TGTGCCACCAGCATATTTTTTAGCGGGAACACCGGGGAGCTGTTTTTT,CATSIFFSGNTGELFF
NA,TRBV7-2,TRBD1,TRBJ1-2,TGTGCCAGCAGTCGGGCGACAGGGGGTCAGGATGGCTACACCTTC,CASSRATGGQDGYTF
NA,TRBV6-5,TRBD1,TRBJ1-3,TGTGCCAGCAGAGCAGACAGGGTTTACGGAAACACCATATATTTT,CASRADRVYGNTIYF
NA,TRBV19,TRBD1,TRBJ1-2,TGTGCCAGTAACCTCGGGACAGGGGTCTATGGCTACACCTTC,CASNLGTGVYGYTF
NA,TRBV11-2,NA,TRBJ2-5,TGTGCCAGCAGCTTAGTCTCGGGGGAGACCCAGTACTTC,CASSLVSGETQYF
once,TRBV2,TRBD2,TRBJ2-2,TGTGCCAGCACCGGGACTAGCGGGAGAGGCCCCGGGGAGCTGTTTTTT,CASTGTSGRGPGELFF
NA,TRBV4-1,NA,TRBJ1-4,TGCGCCAGCAGCCAAGTCGCGGGGACGGTGAATGAAAAACTGTTTTTT,CASSQVAGTVNEKLFF
NA,TRBV25-1,TRBD1,TRBJ1-2,TGTGCCAGCAGTGAGTCTACGCTGACAGGGACTAACTATGGCTACACCTTC,CASSESTLTGTNYGYTF
once,TRBV5-1,TRBD2,TRBJ2-3,TGCGCCAGCAGCTTGTCTAGCGGGGGGGCATATGATACGCAGTATTTT,CASSLSSGGAYDTQYF